The rows below give T cell receptor beta chains drawn from one sample of a study of shared clonotypes between healthy human individuals. The repertoire was sequenced with immunoSEQ multiplex PCR; TCRdb's copy has only in-frame clones and lacks some. Of 1.4 million or so clones listed, 98% are singletons. Sequenced: naive CD4+ T cells sorted from blood. These receptors all come from a man aged 25-45 years in good health. The CDR3 runs from the conserved cysteine through the conserved F or W. D genes are given only for firm matches. Size is omitted from some rows. Given values are once, few, many or a class for expanded clones.

TRBD2 | TRBJ2-7 | NA | TRBV28 | CASSYLAGQGEQYF | TGTGCCAGCAGTTACTTAGCGGGACAAGGCGAGCAGTACTTC
TRBD2 | TRBJ2-1 | NA | TRBV5-1 | CASSSGTSGRASYNEQFF | TGCGCCAGCAGCTCGGGGACTAGCGGGAGGGCCAGCTACAATGAGCAGTTCTTC
NA | TRBJ1-5 | NA | TRBV10-3 | CAIRKGDSGNQPQHF | TGTGCCATCAGGAAGGGGGATTCGGGCAATCAGCCCCAGCATTTT
TRBD2 | TRBJ2-3 | NA | TRBV25-1 | CASSDLAGPGDTQYF | TGTGCCAGCAGTGATCTAGCGGGCCCAGGAGATACGCAGTATTTT
TRBD1 | TRBJ2-7 | NA | TRBV7-2 | CASSLEAPWGQGGPEQYF | TGTGCCAGCAGCTTAGAAGCCCCTTGGGGACAGGGGGGTCCCGAGCAGTACTTC
NA | TRBJ1-1 | NA | TRBV7-8 | CASSLKTMLNTEAFF | TGTGCCAGCAGCTTAAAGACAATGCTGAACACTGAAGCTTTCTTT
NA | TRBJ2-4 | few | TRBV5-1 | CASSLGGTGKNIQYF | TGCGCCAGCAGCTTGGGAGGGACGGGAAAAAACATTCAGTACTTC
TRBD1 | TRBJ2-7 | NA | TRBV6-5 | CASKQGFPYEQYF | TGTGCCAGCAAACAGGGGTTCCCCTACGAGCAGTACTTC
NA | TRBJ2-7 | NA | TRBV10-3 | CAISESIGSYEQYF | TGTGCCATCAGTGAGTCCATCGGGAGTTACGAGCAGTACTTC
NA | TRBJ2-3 | NA | TRBV9 | CASSVIRQGSDTQYF | TGTGCCAGCAGCGTAATACGGCAGGGTTCAGATACGCAGTATTTT
TRBD2 | TRBJ2-3 | NA | TRBV2 | CASSPTSGEVDTQYF | TGTGCCAGCTCTCCTACTAGCGGGGAGGTGGATACGCAGTATTTT
NA | TRBJ2-5 | NA | TRBV7-2 | CASSNRGETQYF | TGTGCCAGCAGCAATCGCGGGGAGACCCAGTACTTC
NA | TRBJ2-1 | NA | TRBV11-3 | CASSPSEVYNEQFF | TGTGCCAGCAGCCCGTCCGAGGTCTACAATGAGCAGTTCTTC
NA | TRBJ2-3 | NA | TRBV10-1 | CASSESIWTASTDTQYF | TGCGCCAGCAGTGAGTCGATCTGGACAGCTAGCACAGATACGCAGTATTTT
NA | TRBJ1-5 | once | TRBV6-4 | CAANQPQHF | TGTGCCGCAAATCAGCCCCAGCATTTT
NA | TRBJ1-4 | NA | TRBV15 | CATSSGRGNEKLFF | TGTGCCACCAGCAGTGGCAGGGGTAATGAAAAACTGTTTTTT
NA | TRBJ1-4 | NA | TRBV29-1 | CSVFRGELFF | TGCAGCGTTTTCAGAGGTGAACTGTTTTTT
TRBD1 | TRBJ2-1 | NA | TRBV7-7 | CASSTIDRGNEQFF | TGTGCCAGCAGCACGATCGACAGGGGCAATGAGCAGTTCTTC
NA | TRBJ1-1 | NA | TRBV6-5 | CASQRNNPWTEAFF | TGTGCCAGTCAAAGAAACAACCCGTGGACTGAAGCTTTCTTT
TRBD2 | TRBJ2-5 | NA | TRBV5-4 | CASSSTLAGQETQYF | TGTGCCAGCAGCTCCACCTTAGCGGGTCAAGAGACCCAGTACTTC
NA | TRBJ1-5 | NA | TRBV9 | CASSVSDRYQPQHF | TGTGCCAGCAGCGTATCGGACAGATATCAGCCCCAGCATTTT
NA | TRBJ1-3 | NA | TRBV25-1 | CASSETFSGNTIYF | TGTGCCAGCAGTGAAACCTTCTCTGGAAACACCATATATTTT
NA | TRBJ2-3 | once | TRBV2 | CASSSWGAEDTQYF | TGTGCCAGCAGCAGTTGGGGGGCGGAAGATACGCAGTATTTT
TRBD2 | TRBJ2-7 | NA | TRBV7-3 | CASSLSGSFVYEQYF | TGTGCCAGCAGTCTTAGCGGGAGCTTCGTCTACGAGCAGTACTTC
TRBD2 | TRBJ2-3 | once | TRBV19 | CASSIAGSGTSGRWRTDTQYF | TGTGCCAGTAGTATCGCGGGGTCCGGGACTAGCGGGAGATGGCGCACAGATACGCAGTATTTT
NA | TRBJ2-7 | NA | TRBV7-3 | CASSPRPPSSEQYF | TGTGCCAGCAGCCCCCGGCCCCCCAGTAGCGAGCAGTACTTC
NA | TRBJ2-7 | NA | TRBV1 | CTSSQARGASSSYEQYF | TGCACCAGCAGCCAGGCCCGAGGGGCTAGCTCTTCCTACGAGCAGTACTTC
TRBD2 | TRBJ2-7 | NA | TRBV7-6 | CASSLGAGETYEQYF | TGTGCCAGCAGCCTGGGCGCGGGAGAGACCTACGAGCAGTACTTC
NA | TRBJ2-1 | NA | TRBV27 | CASGRLDINEQFF | TGTGCCAGCGGGCGGCTCGATATAAATGAGCAGTTCTTC
NA | TRBJ2-3 | once | TRBV19 | CASTTTDTQYF | TGTGCCAGTACAACGACGGATACGCAGTATTTT
NA | TRBJ2-7 | once | TRBV19 | CASSNRDGEQYF | TGTGCCAGTAGTAACCGGGACGGCGAGCAGTACTTC
TRBD1 | TRBJ2-7 | NA | TRBV18 | CASSLLGTGEGNEQYF | TGTGCCAGCTCATTGCTCGGGACAGGGGAGGGTAACGAGCAGTACTTC
TRBD2 | TRBJ2-7 | NA | TRBV5-1 | CASSPGLLAGDYEQYF | TGCGCCAGCAGCCCAGGCTTACTAGCGGGAGACTACGAGCAGTACTTC
NA | TRBJ2-1 | NA | TRBV7-2 | CASTQRSSYNEQFF | TGTGCCAGCACCCAGCGGAGCTCCTACAATGAGCAGTTCTTC
NA | TRBJ2-3 | NA | TRBV7-9 | CASSRGPESDTQYF | TGTGCCAGCAGCCGAGGACCTGAGTCCGATACGCAGTATTTT
NA | TRBJ2-3 | NA | TRBV6-1 | CASSEVWGSTDTQYF | TGTGCCAGCAGTGAAGTCTGGGGGAGCACAGATACGCAGTATTTT
TRBD1 | TRBJ1-4 | NA | TRBV6-1 | CASSGLGTANEKLFF | TGTGCCAGCAGTGGCCTCGGGACAGCTAATGAAAAACTGTTTTTT
NA | TRBJ1-2 | NA | TRBV2 | CASHLLVSNYGYTF | TGTGCCAGCCACTTACTTGTGTCTAACTATGGCTACACCTTC
NA | TRBJ2-3 | once | TRBV27 | CASSLRKFGLVGDTQYF | TGTGCCAGCAGTTTAAGGAAGTTCGGGCTAGTCGGGGATACGCAGTATTTT
NA | TRBJ2-1 | NA | TRBV19 | CASSPAGSSYNEQFF | TGTGCCAGTAGTCCGGCCGGGAGCTCCTACAATGAGCAGTTCTTC
TRBD1 | TRBJ2-3 | NA | TRBV29-1 | CSVTDTGGAMPDTQYF | TGCAGCGTTACAGATACAGGGGGCGCGATGCCAGATACGCAGTATTTT
TRBD2 | TRBJ2-7 | NA | TRBV5-1 | CASSWGLAGGNSYEQYF | TGCGCCAGCAGCTGGGGACTAGCGGGGGGAAACTCCTACGAGCAGTACTTC
TRBD2 | TRBJ2-1 | NA | TRBV5-1 | CASSLSSGMYNEQFF | TGCGCCAGCAGCTTGTCTAGCGGGATGTACAATGAGCAGTTCTTC
TRBD1 | TRBJ1-5 | NA | TRBV6-5 | CASSYGTGNQPQHF | TGTGCCAGCAGTTACGGGACAGGGAATCAGCCCCAGCATTTT
TRBD1 | TRBJ1-2 | NA | TRBV6-5 | CASSYEGTASYGYTF | TGTGCCAGCAGTTACGAAGGGACAGCCTCCTATGGCTACACCTTC
TRBD2 | TRBJ2-3 | NA | TRBV5-1 | CASCVGGRGTDTQYF | TGCGCCAGCTGTGTAGGCGGGAGGGGCACAGATACGCAGTATTTT
NA | TRBJ2-5 | NA | TRBV2 | CASKEQETQYF | TGTGCCAGCAAAGAACAAGAGACCCAGTACTTC
NA | TRBJ2-7 | NA | TRBV28 | CVVTGSHYEQYF | TGTGTCGTGACGGGCAGCCACTACGAGCAGTACTTC
NA | TRBJ1-3 | NA | TRBV28 | CASSLAGSGNTIYF | TGTGCCAGCAGTTTGGCAGGGTCTGGAAACACCATATATTTT
TRBD2 | TRBJ2-1 | once | TRBV6-6 | CASSPGLASSYNEQFF | TGTGCCAGCAGCCCGGGACTAGCGAGCTCCTACAATGAGCAGTTCTTC
TRBD2 | TRBJ2-4 | once | TRBV5-1 | CASSLRLAGGENIQYF | TGCGCCAGCAGCTTGAGGTTAGCGGGAGGGGAAAACATTCAGTACTTC
NA | TRBJ2-1 | NA | TRBV28 | CASNRDLYNEQFF | TGTGCCAGCAATAGGGACCTTTACAATGAGCAGTTCTTC
NA | TRBJ2-5 | NA | TRBV7-2 | CASSARGPQETQYF | TGTGCCAGCAGCGCCCGGGGACCCCAAGAGACCCAGTACTTC
NA | TRBJ1-3 | NA | TRBV9 | CASSVDPSYGNTIYF | TGTGCCAGCAGCGTAGACCCCAGCTATGGAAACACCATATATTTT